This TCR beta chain came from a study of T cells after yellow fever vaccination. Findings of the study overall: The booster response re-showed most primary clones: around 96% CD4, 88% CD8. Sorted repertoires could include abundant contaminating clonotypes from bulk cells.

The CDR3 has 14 residues. Germline assignment: CDR1 SQVTM and CDR2 ANQGSEA. The V end was cut by 1 base, the J end by 2 bases, with 11 bases between. This clonotype came up a few times. Making TCR cDNA involved 5'RACE template switching, which added UMIs and a universal primer site. A single record per CDR3 protein comes from TCRdb applying MiXCR to the 5' RACE reads. The sample consists of roughly 96,000 distinct CDR3 sequences, 8% to 10% of them appearing once. V gene TRBV29-1 combines with J gene TRBJ2-5, with D uncertain. Here the sequenced sample was CD8+ T cells not binding an NS4B(214-222) dextramer, sorted from PBMCs, taken more than 14 days after the first yellow fever vaccination. This TCR was recovered from a man aged 18 to 29 who received the YFV17D yellow fever vaccine. As DNA, the CDR3 is TGCAGCGTTGAAGTTGTCGGACGTCAAGAGACCCAGTACTTC. Protein sequence: CSVEVVGRQETQYF.